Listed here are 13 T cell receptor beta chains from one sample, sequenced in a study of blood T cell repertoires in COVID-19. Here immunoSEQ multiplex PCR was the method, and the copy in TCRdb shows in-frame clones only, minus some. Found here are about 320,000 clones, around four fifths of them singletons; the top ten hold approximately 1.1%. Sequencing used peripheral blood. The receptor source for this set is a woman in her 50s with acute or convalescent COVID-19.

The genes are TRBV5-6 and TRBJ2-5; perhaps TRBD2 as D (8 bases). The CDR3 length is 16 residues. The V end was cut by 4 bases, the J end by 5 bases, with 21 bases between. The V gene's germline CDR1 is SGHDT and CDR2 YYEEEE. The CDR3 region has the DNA TGTGCCAGCAGCCCGACAGGGCGGGGGGCTCGGGAGACCCAGTACTTC. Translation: CASSPTGRGARETQYF.

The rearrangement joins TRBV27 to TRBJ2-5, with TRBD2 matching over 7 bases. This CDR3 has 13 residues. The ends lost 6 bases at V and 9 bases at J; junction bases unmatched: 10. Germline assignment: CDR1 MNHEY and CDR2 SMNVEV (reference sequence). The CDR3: CASRASGAEAQYF. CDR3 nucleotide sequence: TGTGCCAGCAGGGCCAGCGGGGCCGAGGCCCAGTACTTC.

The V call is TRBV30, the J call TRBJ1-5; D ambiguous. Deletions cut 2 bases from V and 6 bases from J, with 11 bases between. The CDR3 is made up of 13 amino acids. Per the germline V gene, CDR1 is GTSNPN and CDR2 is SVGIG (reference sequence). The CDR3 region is CAWSSPAGQPQHF. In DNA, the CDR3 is TGTGCCTGGAGTTCGCCCGCCGGTCAGCCCCAGCATTTT.

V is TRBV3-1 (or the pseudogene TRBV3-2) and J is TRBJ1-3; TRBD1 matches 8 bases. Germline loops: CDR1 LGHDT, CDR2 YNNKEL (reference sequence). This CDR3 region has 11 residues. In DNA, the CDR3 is TGTGCTGGCAGGGGGCTAGGAACCATATATTTT. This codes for CAGRGLGTIYF.

CDR3 coding DNA: TGTGCCAGCAAGGGACGGGGGATAGGGCCCCAGCATTTT. It codes for CASKGRGIGPQHF. The J gene is TRBJ1-5, the V gene TRBV25-1; perhaps TRBD1 as D (5 bases). Trimming shortened V by 7 bases and J by 9 bases, and 16 bases separated the two germline ends. Germline CDR1 reads MGHDK; CDR2 reads SYGVNS. The CDR3 runs to 13 residues.

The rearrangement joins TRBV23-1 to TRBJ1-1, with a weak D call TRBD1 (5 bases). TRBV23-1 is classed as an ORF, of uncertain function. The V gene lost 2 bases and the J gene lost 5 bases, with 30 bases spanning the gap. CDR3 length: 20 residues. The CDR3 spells CASSQRGPPMGTPGGTEAFF. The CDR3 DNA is TGCGCCAGCAGTCAAAGGGGCCCACCCATGGGGACCCCGGGGGGGACTGAAGCTTTCTTT.

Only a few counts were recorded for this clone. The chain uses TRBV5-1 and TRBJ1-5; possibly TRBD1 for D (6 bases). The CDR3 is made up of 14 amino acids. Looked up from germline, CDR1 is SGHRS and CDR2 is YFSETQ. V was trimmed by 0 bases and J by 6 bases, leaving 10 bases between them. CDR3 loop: CASSLGTEAQPQHF. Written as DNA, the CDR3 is TGCGCCAGCAGCTTGGGGACAGAAGCTCAGCCCCAGCATTTT.

CDR3 region: CASSLVAGGPVTGELFF. In DNA form, the CDR3 reads TGTGCCAGCAGCTTAGTAGCGGGGGGGCCCGTCACCGGGGAGCTGTTTTTT. V and J are TRBV7-9 and TRBJ2-2; TRBD2 matches at 11 bases. V dropped 1 base and J dropped 4; count of bases not matched to a gene: 5. Germline CDR1 SEHNR, CDR2 FQNEAQ (reference sequence). The CDR3 is 17 residues long.

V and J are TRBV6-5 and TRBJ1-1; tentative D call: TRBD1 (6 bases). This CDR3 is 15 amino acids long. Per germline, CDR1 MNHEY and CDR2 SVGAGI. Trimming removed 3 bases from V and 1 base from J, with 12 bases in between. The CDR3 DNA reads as TGTGCCAGCAGTTATTCTCAGGGGTCGAACACTGAAGCTTTCTTT. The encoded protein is CASSYSQGSNTEAFF.

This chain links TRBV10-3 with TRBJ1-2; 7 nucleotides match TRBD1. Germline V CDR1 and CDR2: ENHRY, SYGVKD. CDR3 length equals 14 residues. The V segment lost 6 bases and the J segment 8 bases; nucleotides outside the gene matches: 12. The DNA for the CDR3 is TGTGCCATCAGCTCCACGGAGGGGGCTGGGGGCTACACCTTC. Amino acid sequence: CAISSTEGAGGYTF.

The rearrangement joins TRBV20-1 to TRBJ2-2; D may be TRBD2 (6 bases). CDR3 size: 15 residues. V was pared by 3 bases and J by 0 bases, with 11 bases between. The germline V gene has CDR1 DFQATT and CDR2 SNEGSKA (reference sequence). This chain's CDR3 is CSASVASANTGELFF. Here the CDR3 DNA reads TGCAGTGCTAGTGTGGCTAGCGCGAACACCGGGGAGCTGTTTTTT.

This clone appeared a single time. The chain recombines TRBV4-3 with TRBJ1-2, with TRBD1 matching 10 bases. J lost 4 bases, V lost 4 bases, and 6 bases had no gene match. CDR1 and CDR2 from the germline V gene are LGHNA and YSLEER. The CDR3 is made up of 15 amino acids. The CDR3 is CASSPRDRGGYGYTF. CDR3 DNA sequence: TGCGCCAGCAGCCCCCGGGACAGGGGTGGCTATGGCTACACCTTC.

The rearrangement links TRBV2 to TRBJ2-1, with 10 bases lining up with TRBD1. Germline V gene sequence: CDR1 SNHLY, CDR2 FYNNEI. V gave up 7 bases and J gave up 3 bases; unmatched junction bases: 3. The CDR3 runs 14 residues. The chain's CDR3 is CASTGDRGYNEQFF. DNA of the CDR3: TGTGCCAGCACGGGGGACAGGGGCTACAATGAGCAGTTCTTC.